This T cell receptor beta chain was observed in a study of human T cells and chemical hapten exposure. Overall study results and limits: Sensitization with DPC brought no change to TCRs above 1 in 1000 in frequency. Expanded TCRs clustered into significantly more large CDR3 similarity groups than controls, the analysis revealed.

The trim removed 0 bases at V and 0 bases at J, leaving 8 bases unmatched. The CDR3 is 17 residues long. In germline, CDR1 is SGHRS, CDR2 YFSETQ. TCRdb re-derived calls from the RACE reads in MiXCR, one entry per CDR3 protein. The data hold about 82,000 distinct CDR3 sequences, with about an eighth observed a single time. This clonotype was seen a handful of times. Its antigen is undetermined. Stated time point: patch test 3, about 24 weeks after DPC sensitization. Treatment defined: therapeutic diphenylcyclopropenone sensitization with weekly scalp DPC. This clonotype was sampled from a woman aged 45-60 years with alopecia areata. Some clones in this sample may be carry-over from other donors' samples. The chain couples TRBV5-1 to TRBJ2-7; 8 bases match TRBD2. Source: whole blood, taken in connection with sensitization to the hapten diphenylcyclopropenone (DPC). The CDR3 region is CASSLVPSGSPSYEQYF. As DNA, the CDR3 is TGCGCCAGCAGCTTGGTTCCCAGCGGGAGTCCCTCCTACGAGCAGTACTTC.